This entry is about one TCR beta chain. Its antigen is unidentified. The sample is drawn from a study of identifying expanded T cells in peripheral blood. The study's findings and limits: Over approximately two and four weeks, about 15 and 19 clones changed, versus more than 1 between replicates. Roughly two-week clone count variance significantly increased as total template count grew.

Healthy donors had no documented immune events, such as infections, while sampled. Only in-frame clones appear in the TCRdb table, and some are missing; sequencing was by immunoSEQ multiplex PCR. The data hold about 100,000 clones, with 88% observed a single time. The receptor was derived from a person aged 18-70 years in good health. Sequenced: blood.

CDR3 sequence (DNA): TGTGCCAGCAGCCCCCAGGGGGTTTTGAGCGGGAGGCCCTCCTACGAGCAGTACTTC. It translates to CASSPQGVLSGRPSYEQYF. V gene TRBV4-2 combines with J gene TRBJ2-7; TRBD2 aligns across 9 bases. This CDR3 contains 19 residues. Germline V lookup: CDR1 LGHNA, CDR2 YNFKEQ. V lost 4 bases and J lost 0; bases outside the gene matches: 16.